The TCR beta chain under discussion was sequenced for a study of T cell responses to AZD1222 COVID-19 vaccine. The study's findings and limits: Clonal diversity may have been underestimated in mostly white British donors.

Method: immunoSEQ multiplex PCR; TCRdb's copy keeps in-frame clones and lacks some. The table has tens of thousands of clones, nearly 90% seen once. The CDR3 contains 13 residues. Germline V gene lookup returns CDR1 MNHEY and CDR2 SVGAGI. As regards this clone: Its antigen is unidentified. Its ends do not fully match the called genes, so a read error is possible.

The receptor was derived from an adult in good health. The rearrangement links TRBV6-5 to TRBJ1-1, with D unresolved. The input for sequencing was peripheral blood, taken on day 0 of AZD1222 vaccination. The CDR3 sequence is CASSLRSNTEAFF. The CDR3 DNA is TGTGCTAGCAGCCTCCGGTCTAACACTGAAGCTTTCTTT.